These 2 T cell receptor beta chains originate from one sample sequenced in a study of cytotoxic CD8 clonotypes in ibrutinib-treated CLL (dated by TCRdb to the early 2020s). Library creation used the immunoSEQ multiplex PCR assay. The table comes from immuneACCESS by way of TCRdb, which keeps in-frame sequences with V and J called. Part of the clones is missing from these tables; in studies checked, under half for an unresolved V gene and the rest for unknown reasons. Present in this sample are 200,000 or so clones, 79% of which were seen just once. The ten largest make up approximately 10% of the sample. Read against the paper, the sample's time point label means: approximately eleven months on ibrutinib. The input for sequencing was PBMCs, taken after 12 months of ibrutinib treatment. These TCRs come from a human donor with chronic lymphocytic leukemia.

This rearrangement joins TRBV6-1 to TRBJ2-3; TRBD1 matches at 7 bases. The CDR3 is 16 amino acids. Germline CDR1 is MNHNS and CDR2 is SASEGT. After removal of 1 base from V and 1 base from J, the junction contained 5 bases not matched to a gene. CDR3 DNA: TGTGCCAGCAGTGAAGGAAGGGGGCGGCGCACAGATACGCAGTATTTT. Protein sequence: CASSEGRGRRTDTQYF.

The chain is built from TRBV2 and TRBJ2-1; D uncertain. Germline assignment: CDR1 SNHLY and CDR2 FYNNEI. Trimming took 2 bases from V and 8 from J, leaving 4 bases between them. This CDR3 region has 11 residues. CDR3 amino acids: CASSETDEQFF. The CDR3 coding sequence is TGTGCCAGCAGTGAAACAGATGAGCAGTTCTTC.